This T cell receptor (beta chain) originates from a study of T cells after yellow fever vaccination. J lost 5 bases, V lost 5 bases, and 5 bases had no gene match. The CDR3 consists of 14 residues. CDR1 MNHEY and CDR2 SVGEGT come from the germline V gene. On this clonotype itself: Its specificity is unknown.

By 5'RACE template switching, TCR cDNA was produced, with a universal primer site and UMIs added in the process. TCRdb fed the 5' RACE reads into MiXCR, producing one record per CDR3 protein. Of approximately 300,000 distinct CDR3 sequences in the sample, 8.5% to 10% were seen once. Study-level results: The study noted that FACS-sorted repertoires could contain abundant clonotypes contaminating from the bulk population. Though weaker, the secondary response peaked faster, on day 5 versus 15.

The chain uses TRBV6-2 or TRBV6-3 and TRBJ2-2; 7 bases fit TRBD1. This sequence originates from a man aged 18 to 35 who received the YFV17D yellow fever vaccine. The starting material was PBMCs, obtained on the day of the first yellow fever vaccination. CDR3 DNA: TGTGCCAGCAGTCTACCAGGGGGAACCGGGGAGCTGTTTTTT. It encodes CASSLPGGTGELFF.